The subject of this entry is one TCR beta chain. The target of this receptor is not known. It has no much larger one-base neighbor in the sample; base qualities were not kept. A total of around 38 patients with non-small-cell lung cancer that had been surgically resected, each with specimens from both a primary tumor and a brain metastasis, made up the cohort. The tumor specimens consisted of archival formalin-fixed, paraffin-embedded tissues. These data belong to a study of brain metastases from non-small cell lung cancer (dated by TCRdb to the late 2010s). Regarding the study in general: The study profiled the immune microenvironment of paired resected primary tumors and brain metastases taken from patients with non-small-cell lung cancer.

CDR1 and CDR2 are drawn from the germline V gene (reference sequence): LNHDA, SQIVND. There are 15 amino acids in the CDR3, from cysteine to phenylalanine inclusive. Only the CDR3 region is kept as DNA, spanning 45 bases read in frame from base 1. The junction shows trimming of 5 bases on V and 2 bases on J, plus 16 bases between the germline ends. Libraries were constructed by the immunoSEQ multiplex PCR assay. T-cell receptor beta chain repertoire sequencing was performed alongside a 770-gene immune expression panel. Here the immuneACCESS table is served through TCRdb, limited to in-frame sequences with V and J called. Missing clones are a known gap in these copies; in checked studies unresolved V genes cover under half, and the rest lacks a known reason. In this sample the table shows around 2,500 clones, approximately 81% of which occur a single time. Of the sample, approximately 6.3% is held by the ten largest clones.

General conclusions and limits of the study: TCR repertoires were found to be largely shared between paired brain metastases and primary tumors, although sparse T-cell densities were observed in the brain metastases. Lower T-cell infiltration was exhibited by brain metastases compared with primary tumors (P < 0.001). T-cell clones were apparently expanded in 64% of brain metastases relative to the matched primary tumors.

The chain joins TRBV19 to TRBJ2-7, with TRBD1 as a weak D call on 5 bases. Material: primary lung tumor tissue. The sample's cell subset or site, from its label and the paper: primary lung tumor paired with brain metastasis. This TCR came from a donor aged 40 or over with non-small cell lung cancer. The bases are TGTGCCAGTAGTTTGAGTTCTGGGGCAGCCTACGAGCAGTACTTC. Its protein product is CASSLSSGAAYEQYF.